This record looks at one T cell receptor (beta chain) sequence and its context. Its antigen is not identified. The junction does not match germline at one end; this may be a read error. This record comes from a study of prognosis after radiotherapy for stage I lung cancer. Study information: It was considered that all non-small cell lung cancer patients were medically inoperable. Concurrent therapy with stereotactic body radiotherapy was received by no patient. Patients (roughly 13 men, over five women) were aged about 50 to 84, median around 74 years. Points from the study as a whole: Patients' TRBV and TRBJ gene usage reportedly differed by presence or absence of metastases.

Germline V lookup: CDR1 DFQATT, CDR2 SNEGSKA (reference sequence). CDR3 length: 17 residues. Two-round multiplex PCR on genomic DNA was the method by which TCR beta CDR3 was amplified. Used in first-round PCR were primers specific to each TRBV and TRBJ gene. TCRdb itself ran the multiplex PCR reads through MiXCR, one entry per CDR3 protein. Of around 30,000 distinct CDR3 sequences listed, approximately 35% were seen once; the top ten hold 25% to 30%. This receptor was obtained from a donor aged 50 or older with non-small cell lung cancer. The chain employs TRBV20-1 and TRBJ2-2, with D tentatively TRBD1 (6 bases). This specimen was PBMCs, taken before or after stereotactic body radiation therapy (not recorded which). CDR3 region: CSARDVGGSENTGELFF. DNA of the CDR3: TGCAGTGCTAGAGATGTTGGGGGCAGTGAGAACACAGGGGAGCTGTTTTTT.